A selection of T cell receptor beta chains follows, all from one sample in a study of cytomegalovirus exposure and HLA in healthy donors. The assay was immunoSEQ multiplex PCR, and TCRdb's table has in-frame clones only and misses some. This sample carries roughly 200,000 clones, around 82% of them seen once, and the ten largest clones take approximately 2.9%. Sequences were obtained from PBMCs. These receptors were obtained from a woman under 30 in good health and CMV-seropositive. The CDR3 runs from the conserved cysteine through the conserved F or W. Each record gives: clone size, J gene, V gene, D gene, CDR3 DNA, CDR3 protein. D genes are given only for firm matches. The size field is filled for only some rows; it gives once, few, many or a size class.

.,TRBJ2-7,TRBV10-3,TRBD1,TGTGCCATCAGTTATACAGGGGCGTCCGAGCAGTACTTC,CAISYTGASEQYF
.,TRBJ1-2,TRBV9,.,TGTGCCAGCAGCCGAGACCAGGGGAACTATGGCTACACCTTC,CASSRDQGNYGYTF
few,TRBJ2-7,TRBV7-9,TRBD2,TGTGCCAGCTTTGGCGGGGGGGCCTACGAGCAGTACTTC,CASFGGGAYEQYF
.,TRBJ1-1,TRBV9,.,TGTGCCAGCAGCGTAGAGCACGGGGGAGCTTTCTTT,CASSVEHGGAFF
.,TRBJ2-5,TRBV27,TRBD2,TGTGCCAGCATACAACTAGCGGGGGGCGAACTCCAAGAGACCCAGTACTTC,CASIQLAGGELQETQYF
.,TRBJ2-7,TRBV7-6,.,TGTGCCAGCAGCTTTGCTAGCTCCTACGAGCAGTACTTC,CASSFASSYEQYF
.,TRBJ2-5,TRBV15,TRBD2,TGTGCCACCAACCACGGGTTTAGGGGACTAGCGGAAGAGACCCAGTACTTC,CATNHGFRGLAEETQYF
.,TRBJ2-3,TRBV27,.,TGTGCCAGCGGTGGGGCCCCATCTAGCACAGATACGCAGTATTTT,CASGGAPSSTDTQYF
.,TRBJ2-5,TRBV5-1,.,TGCGCCAGCAGCTTGGCTGCGGGGCTTGAGACCCAGTACTTC,CASSLAAGLETQYF
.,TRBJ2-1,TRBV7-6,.,TGTGCCAGCAGCTTATCTGGCTCCAATGAGCAGTTCTTC,CASSLSGSNEQFF
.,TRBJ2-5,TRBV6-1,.,TGTGCCAGCAGTGAACACGGAGGGGGCTGGCAGGGAAAGGAGACCCAGTACTTC,CASSEHGGGWQGKETQYF
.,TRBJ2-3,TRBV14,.,TGTGCCAGCAGCCAGCGGTTTAAGGGGACAGATACGCAGTATTTT,CASSQRFKGTDTQYF
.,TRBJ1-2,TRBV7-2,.,TGTGCCAGCAGCTTAGTAGCTGCACGTGCTAACTATGGCTACACCTTC,CASSLVAARANYGYTF
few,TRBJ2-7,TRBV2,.,TGTGCCAGCAGGGGAGACAGGTACGAGCAGTACTTC,CASRGDRYEQYF
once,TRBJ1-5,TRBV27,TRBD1,TGTGCCAGCAGTTTGAGTCGGACAGGGACAGATCAGCCCCAGCATTTT,CASSLSRTGTDQPQHF
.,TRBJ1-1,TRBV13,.,TGTGCCAGCAGCACCTATGCCGGTGGGAACACTGAAGCTTTCTTT,CASSTYAGGNTEAFF
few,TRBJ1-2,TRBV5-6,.,TGTGCCAGCAGCCCCGGGGTTGGGTATGGCTACACCTTC,CASSPGVGYGYTF